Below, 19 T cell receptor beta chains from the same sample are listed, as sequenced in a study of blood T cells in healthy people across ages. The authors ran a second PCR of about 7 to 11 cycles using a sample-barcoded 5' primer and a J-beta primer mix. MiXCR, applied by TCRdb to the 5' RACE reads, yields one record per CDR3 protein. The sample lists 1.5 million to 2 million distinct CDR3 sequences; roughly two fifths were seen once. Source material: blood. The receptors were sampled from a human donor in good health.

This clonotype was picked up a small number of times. CDR3 coding DNA: TGTGCCAGCAGTTACAGACAGGCCACCTATGGCTACACCTTC. As protein: CASSYRQATYGYTF. The V call is TRBV6-2 or TRBV6-3, the J call TRBJ1-2; D perhaps matches TRBD1 (6 bases). This CDR3 contains 14 residues. With 2 bases removed from V and 4 bases from J, the gap between germline ends came to 11 bases. Germline values: CDR1 MNHEY, CDR2 SVGEGT.

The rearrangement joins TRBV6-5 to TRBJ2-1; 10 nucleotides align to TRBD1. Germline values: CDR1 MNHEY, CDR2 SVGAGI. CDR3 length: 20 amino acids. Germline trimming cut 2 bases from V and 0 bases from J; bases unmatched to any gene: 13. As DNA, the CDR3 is TGTGCCAGCAGTTACACAGGGACAGGGGTTAGTAGCGGCTCCTACAATGAGCAGTTCTTC. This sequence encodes CASSYTGTGVSSGSYNEQFF.

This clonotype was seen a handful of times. CDR3 bases: TGCAGTGCTAGAGACACCGCGGTCTATGGCTACACCTTC. This translates into CSARDTAVYGYTF. The chain links TRBV20-1 to TRBJ1-2, with D unclear. This CDR3 has 13 amino acids. Germline lookup yields CDR1 DFQATT and CDR2 SNEGSKA (reference sequence). V lost 0 bases to trimming and J lost 4 bases, with 9 bases between them.

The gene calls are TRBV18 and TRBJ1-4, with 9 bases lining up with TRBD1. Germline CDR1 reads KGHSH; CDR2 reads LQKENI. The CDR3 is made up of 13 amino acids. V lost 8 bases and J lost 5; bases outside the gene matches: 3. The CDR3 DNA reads TGTGCCAGCCAGGGACAGGGAAATGAAAAACTGTTTTTT. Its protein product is CASQGQGNEKLFF.

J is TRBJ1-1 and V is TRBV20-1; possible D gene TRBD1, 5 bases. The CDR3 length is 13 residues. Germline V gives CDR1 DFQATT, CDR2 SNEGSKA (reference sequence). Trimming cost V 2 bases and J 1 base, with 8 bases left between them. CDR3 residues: CSARIRGNTEAFF. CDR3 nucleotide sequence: TGCAGTGCTAGAATAAGGGGGAACACTGAAGCTTTCTTT.

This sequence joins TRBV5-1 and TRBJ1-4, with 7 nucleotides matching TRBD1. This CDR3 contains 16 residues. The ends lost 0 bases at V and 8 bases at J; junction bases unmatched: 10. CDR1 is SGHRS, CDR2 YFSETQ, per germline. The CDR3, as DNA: TGCGCCAGCAGCTTGGAGCAGACAGGGTTCGGCGAAAAACTGTTTTTT. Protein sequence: CASSLEQTGFGEKLFF.

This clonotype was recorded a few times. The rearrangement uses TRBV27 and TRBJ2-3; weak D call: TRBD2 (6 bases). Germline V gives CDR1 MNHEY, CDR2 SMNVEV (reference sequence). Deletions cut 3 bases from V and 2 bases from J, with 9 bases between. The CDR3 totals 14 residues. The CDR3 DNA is TGTGCCAGCAGTTTGACTAGAGACACAGATACGCAGTATTTT. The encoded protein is CASSLTRDTDTQYF.

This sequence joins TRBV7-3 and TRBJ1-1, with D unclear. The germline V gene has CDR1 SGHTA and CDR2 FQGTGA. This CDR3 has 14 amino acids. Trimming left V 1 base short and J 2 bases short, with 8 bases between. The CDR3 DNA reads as TGTGCCAGCAGCTTAATCCAGCTTAACACTGAAGCTTTCTTT. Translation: CASSLIQLNTEAFF.

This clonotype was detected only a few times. CDR3 amino acids: CASSPGTTGELFF. DNA for the CDR3: TGTGCCAGCAGCCCCGGAACGACCGGGGAGCTGTTTTTT. This chain uses TRBV7-8 with TRBJ2-2; D remains ambiguous. Looked up from germline, CDR1 is SGHVS and CDR2 is FQNEAQ. The V and J ends lost 5 bases and 5 bases respectively, with 9 bases between them. There are 13 residues in the CDR3.

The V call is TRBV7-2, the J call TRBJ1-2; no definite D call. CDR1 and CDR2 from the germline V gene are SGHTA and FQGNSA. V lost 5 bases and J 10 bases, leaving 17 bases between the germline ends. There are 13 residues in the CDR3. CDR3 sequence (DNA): TGTGCCAGCAGCCTCTACGGTCGAGAGGACTACACCTTC. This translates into CASSLYGREDYTF.

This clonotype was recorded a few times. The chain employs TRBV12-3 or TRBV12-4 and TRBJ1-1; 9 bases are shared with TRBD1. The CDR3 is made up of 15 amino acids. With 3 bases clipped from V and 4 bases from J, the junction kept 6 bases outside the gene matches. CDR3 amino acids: CASSFDRGYFTEAFF. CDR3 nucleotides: TGTGCCAGCAGTTTCGACAGGGGGTATTTCACTGAAGCTTTCTTT.

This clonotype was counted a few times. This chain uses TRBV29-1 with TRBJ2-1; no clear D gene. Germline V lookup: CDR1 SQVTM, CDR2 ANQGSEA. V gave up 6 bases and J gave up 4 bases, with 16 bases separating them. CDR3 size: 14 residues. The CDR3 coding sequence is TGCAGCGTCGTGGTGGATTTCGGGTACAATGAGCAGTTCTTC. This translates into CSVVVDFGYNEQFF.

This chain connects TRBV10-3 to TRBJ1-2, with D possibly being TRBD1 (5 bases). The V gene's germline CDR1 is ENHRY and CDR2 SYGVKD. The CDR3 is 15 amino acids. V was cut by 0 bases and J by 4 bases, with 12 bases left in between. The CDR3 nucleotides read TGTGCCATCAGTGAGTCCGGGGGTAGCGGCTATGGCTACACCTTC. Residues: CAISESGGSGYGYTF.

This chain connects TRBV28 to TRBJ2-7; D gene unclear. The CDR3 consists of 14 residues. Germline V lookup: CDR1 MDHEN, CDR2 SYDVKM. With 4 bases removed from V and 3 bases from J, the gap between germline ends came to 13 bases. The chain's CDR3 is CASSSSNSYYEQYF. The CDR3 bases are TGTGCCAGCAGTTCCAGCAACAGTTACTACGAGCAGTACTTC.

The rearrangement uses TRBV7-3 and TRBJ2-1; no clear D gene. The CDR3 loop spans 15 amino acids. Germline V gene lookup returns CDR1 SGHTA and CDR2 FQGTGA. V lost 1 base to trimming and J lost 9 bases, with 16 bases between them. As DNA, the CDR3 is TGTGCCAGCAGCTTAAACCCCACGAGCGAAGGTGAGCAGTTCTTC. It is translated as CASSLNPTSEGEQFF.

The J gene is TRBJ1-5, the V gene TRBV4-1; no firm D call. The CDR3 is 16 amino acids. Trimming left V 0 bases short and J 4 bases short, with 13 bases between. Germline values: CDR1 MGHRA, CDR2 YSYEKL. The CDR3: CASSQEYSGGNQPQHF. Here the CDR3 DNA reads TGCGCCAGCAGCCAAGAATACAGCGGTGGGAATCAGCCCCAGCATTTT.

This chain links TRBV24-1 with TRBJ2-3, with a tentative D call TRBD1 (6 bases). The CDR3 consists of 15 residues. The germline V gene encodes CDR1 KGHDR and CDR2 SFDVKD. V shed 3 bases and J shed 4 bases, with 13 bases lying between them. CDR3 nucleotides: TGTGCCACCAGTGATCCGCGGGCAGGGGCAGATACGCAGTATTTT. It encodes CATSDPRAGADTQYF.

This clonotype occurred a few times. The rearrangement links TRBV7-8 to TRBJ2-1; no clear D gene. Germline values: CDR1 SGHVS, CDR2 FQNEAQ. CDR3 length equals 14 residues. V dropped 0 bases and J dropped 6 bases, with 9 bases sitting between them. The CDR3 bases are TGTGCCAGCAGCTTAGCGATTTACCCCAATGAGCAGTTCTTC. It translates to CASSLAIYPNEQFF.

Written as DNA, the CDR3 is TGTGCCAGCAGGGGACTAGCGGGGGTGGGAGGAGAGACCCAGTACTTC. The encoded protein is CASRGLAGVGGETQYF. The chain combines TRBV12-3 or TRBV12-4 with TRBJ2-5; 14 bases are shared with TRBD2. The CDR3 extends over 16 amino acids. Trimming cost V 6 bases and J 4 bases; bases outside gene matches: 7.